This passage covers 2 T cell receptor beta chains from one sample sequenced in a study of cytomegalovirus exposure and HLA in healthy donors. 60 Vbeta and 13 Jbeta primers were used in PCR. Assay used: immunoSEQ multiplex PCR; TCRdb lists only in-frame clones, some missing. The sample yields fewer than 200,000 clones, 75% seen once. The sequenced material came from PBMCs. These receptors originate from a female donor in good health and CMV-seronegative.

The chain links TRBV29-1 to TRBJ1-5, with unresolved D. Germline-derived CDR1 and CDR2 are SQVTM and ANQGSEA. This CDR3 contains 11 residues. Trimming shortened V by 8 bases and J by 4 bases, and 9 bases separated the two germline ends. The CDR3 is CSTGENQPQHF. As DNA, the CDR3 is TGCAGCACCGGGGAAAATCAGCCCCAGCATTTT.

The V gene is TRBV7-2, the J gene TRBJ1-1; D is unresolved. Germline CDR1 SGHTA, CDR2 FQGNSA. V was shortened by 5 bases and J by 4 bases, with 20 bases between the two germline ends. There are 16 residues in the CDR3. CDR3 in DNA: TGTGCCAGCAGCCCCCCGGGCCTTCAAGGAGGCACTGAAGCTTTCTTT. Its translation: CASSPPGLQGGTEAFF.